This T cell receptor (beta chain) was documented in a study of tumor and adjacent non-tumor tissue in lung cancer. A modified ARM-PCR protocol with three rounds of nested PCR amplified TCRbeta. TCRdb reprocessed the multiplex PCR reads via MiXCR and lists one record per CDR3 protein. The sample includes 90,000 to 130,000 distinct CDR3 sequences, around 82% seen only once; the top ten take approximately 22%. This clonotype has a count of ten or more. RNA was extracted from bulk tissue without any cell sorting. The CDR3 has 12 residues. Trimming pared 6 bases from V and 7 bases from J, leaving 7 bases between.

This TCR came from a man between 65 and 79 years old with non-small cell lung cancer. Sequencing was carried out using lung tumor tissue. The J gene is TRBJ1-6, the V gene TRBV12-3 or TRBV12-4, with D hard to call. The CDR3 DNA is TGTGCCAGCAGCCAAGGAAATTCACCCCTCCACTTT. Translating it yields CASSQGNSPLHF.